The next 3 T cell receptor beta chains were all read from a single sample in a study of human T cells and chemical hapten exposure. Regarding time point: pre-sensitization, week 0. Treatment here: therapeutic diphenylcyclopropenone sensitization with weekly scalp DPC. TCRdb ran MiXCR on the RACE reads and lists one entry per CDR3 protein. Counted here are around 300,000 distinct CDR3 sequences, 5% to 6.5% occurring once; the ten biggest clones make up more than 8%. The sample here was whole blood, taken in connection with sensitization to the hapten diphenylcyclopropenone (DPC). All receptors derive from a young woman with alopecia areata. Some clones in this sample may be carry-over from other donors' samples.

This clonotype was counted at least ten times. The chain's CDR3 is CASRTTGSRGTEAFF. CDR3 bases: TGTGCCAGCAGAACAACCGGGTCCCGAGGCACTGAAGCTTTCTTT. J is TRBJ1-1 and V is TRBV12-3 or TRBV12-4; no clear D gene. The CDR3 has 15 amino acids. The V gene lost 6 bases and the J gene lost 4 bases, with 18 bases spanning the gap.

This clonotype was recorded at least ten times. The chain has TRBV6-5 and TRBJ2-1; D is uncertain. The CDR3 extends over 18 amino acids. Per germline, CDR1 MNHEY and CDR2 SVGAGI. Trimming took 2 bases from V and 0 from J, leaving 17 bases between them. DNA for the CDR3: TGTGCCAGCAGTTACCACCCTCCAAGGCAGAGCTCCTACAATGAGCAGTTCTTC. Translation: CASSYHPPRQSSYNEQFF.

This clonotype has at least ten counts. The V call is TRBV7-9, the J call TRBJ1-2; D unresolved. Germline assignment: CDR1 SEHNR and CDR2 FQNEAQ (reference sequence). The ends were cut back, 1 base at V and 6 bases at J, with 18 bases in the middle. The CDR3 is made up of 16 amino acids. The CDR3 DNA reads as TGTGCCAGCAGCTTAGGGCGCCAGACCGATTCGAATGGCTACACCTTC. Translation gives CASSLGRQTDSNGYTF.